This T cell receptor beta chain was recorded in a study of CD8+ T cells in alopecia areata. Study-wide background: Treated patients took oral tofacitinib at 5 to 10 mg twice daily.

As to treatment: oral pan-JAK inhibitor, 5-10 mg twice daily. The CDR3 extends over 13 amino acids. Trimming pared 6 bases from V and 10 bases from J, leaving 13 bases between. The germline V gene encodes CDR1 SGHTA and CDR2 FQGNSA. The study, taken as a whole, reports: It was lesional scalp, especially alopecia totalis/universalis, that showed higher clonality than normal scalp.

Sequencing used cDNA as its template, made by extracting RNA and reverse transcribing it. Produced via immunoSEQ multiplex PCR; TCRdb's table is partial and in-frame only. Of roughly 200,000 clones listed, roughly three fifths are singletons. To note about this clone: Its matching antigen is unknown.

This clonotype was obtained from a human donor with alopecia areata. This chain connects TRBV7-2 to TRBJ1-6, with D tentatively TRBD1 (5 bases). The sequencing here drew on CD4+ T cells sorted from blood, taken at week 4, from a patient treated with tofacitinib. The CDR3 loop reads CASRPSEGSPLHF. The DNA of the CDR3 is TGTGCCAGCAGACCTTCGGAGGGGTCACCCCTCCACTTT. Complete variable domain (other parts from reference TRBV7-2 and TRBJ1-6): GAGVSQSPSNKVTEKGKDVELRCDPISGHTALYWYRQSLGQGLEFLIYFQGNSAPDKSGLPSDRFSAERTGGSVSTLTIQRTQQEDSAVYLCASRPSEGSPLHFGNGTRLTVT.